What follows describes a single T cell receptor beta chain. The data originate from a study of blood T cell repertoires in COVID-19. About the study: Samples of COVID-19 (acute and convalescent) were obtained from the United States, Italy and Spain.

Some clones are missing from TCRdb's copy, which holds only in-frame ones; the method was immunoSEQ multiplex PCR. The data hold approximately 130,000 clones, with 82% observed a single time. The CDR3 length is 14 residues. Between the trimmed V and J ends, which lost 0 bases and 7 bases, there was a span of 14 bases. Germline V lookup: CDR1 SGDLS, CDR2 YYNGEE. Material for sequencing was peripheral blood. The receptor was isolated from a human donor in a cohort sampled during active COVID-19. The chain combines TRBV9 with TRBJ2-7; D remains unclear. The CDR3 region is CASSVALDLGEQYF. As DNA, the CDR3 is TGTGCCAGCAGCGTAGCTCTGGATCTCGGGGAGCAGTACTTC. The complete variable domain, with remaining parts taken from reference TRBV9 and TRBJ2-7, reads DSGVTQTPKHLITATGQRVTLRCSPRSGDLSVYWYQQSLDQGLQFLIQYYNGEERAKGNILERFSAQQFPDLHSELNLSSLELGDSALYFCASSVALDLGEQYFGPGTRLTVT.